The 4 T cell receptor beta chains reported below all come from one sample, sequenced in a study. TCRdb fed the RT-PCR reads into MiXCR, producing one record per CDR3 protein. The repertoire has more than 600,000 distinct CDR3 sequences, 12% to 15% of them found once; the top ten carry 3.6%. The sequencing input was memory CD4+ T cells from blood. The receptors were gathered from a female donor in good health, serving as a healthy control.

The chain has TRBV27 and TRBJ2-7; D might be TRBD2 (6 bases). The CDR3 runs to 15 residues. V lost 0 bases and J lost 2, with 11 bases in between. The V gene's germline CDR1 is MNHEY and CDR2 SMNVEV (reference sequence). The CDR3 reads CASSLSAWGAYEQYF. The DNA of the CDR3 is TGTGCCAGCAGTTTATCGGCATGGGGGGCCTACGAGCAGTACTTC.

This clonotype was observed a handful of times. This chain joins TRBV20-1 and TRBJ1-4, with no clear D. This CDR3 has 15 amino acids. V gave up 0 bases and J gave up 1 base, with 9 bases separating them. From germline, CDR1 is DFQATT and CDR2 SNEGSKA (reference sequence). The CDR3 DNA reads as TGCAGTGCTAGAGATAGTCGCAGAACTAATGAAAAACTGTTTTTT. Translated, it gives CSARDSRRTNEKLFF.

This clonotype was seen a handful of times. The chain recombines TRBV28 with TRBJ2-2; a weak D match, TRBD1 (5 bases). Germline lookup yields CDR1 MDHEN and CDR2 SYDVKM. With 3 bases removed from V and 5 bases from J, the gap between germline ends came to 13 bases. This CDR3 is 15 amino acids long. The CDR3 DNA follows: TGTGCCAGCAGTTTCCCCACTCAGGGAACCGGGGAGCTGTTTTTT. The encoded protein is CASSFPTQGTGELFF.

The chain carries TRBV6-2 or TRBV6-3 and TRBJ1-5; TRBD1 aligns across 8 bases. Trimming cost V 6 bases and J 5 bases; bases outside gene matches: 12. This CDR3 region has 16 residues. Germline assignment: CDR1 MNHEY and CDR2 SVGEGT. The CDR3 here is CASRRPPGQADQPQHF. CDR3 bases: TGTGCCAGCAGAAGGCCTCCGGGACAGGCGGATCAGCCCCAGCATTTT.